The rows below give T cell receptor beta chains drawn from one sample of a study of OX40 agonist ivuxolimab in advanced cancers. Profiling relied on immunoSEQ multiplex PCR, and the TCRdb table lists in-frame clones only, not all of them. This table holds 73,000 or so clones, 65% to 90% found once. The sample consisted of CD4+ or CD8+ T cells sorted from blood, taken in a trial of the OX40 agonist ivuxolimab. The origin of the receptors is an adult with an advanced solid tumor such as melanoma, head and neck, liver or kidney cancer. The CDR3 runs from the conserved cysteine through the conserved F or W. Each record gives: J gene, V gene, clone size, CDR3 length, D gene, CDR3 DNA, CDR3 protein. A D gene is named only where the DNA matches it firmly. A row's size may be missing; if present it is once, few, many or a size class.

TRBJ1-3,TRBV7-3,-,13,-,TGTGCCAGCAGCTTGGACTCTGGAAACACCATATATTTT,CASSLDSGNTIYF
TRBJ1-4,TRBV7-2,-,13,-,TGTGCCAGCAGCCAGGGGAATAATGAAAAACTGTTTTTT,CASSQGNNEKLFF
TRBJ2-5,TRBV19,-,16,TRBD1,TGTGCCAGTAGTAATCTCGGACAGGGGATGGGGGAGACCCAGTACTTC,CASSNLGQGMGETQYF
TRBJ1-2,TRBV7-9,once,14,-,TGTGCCAGCAGCTTCCCGGCAGTTGCCTATGGCTACACCTTC,CASSFPAVAYGYTF
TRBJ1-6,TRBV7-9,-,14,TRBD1,TGTGCCAGCAGCTCGGGACAGGGCTCTTCACCCCTCCACTTT,CASSSGQGSSPLHF
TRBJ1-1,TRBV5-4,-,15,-,TGTGCCAGCAGCTTGGATCCACTCCGCTACACTGAAGCTTTCTTT,CASSLDPLRYTEAFF
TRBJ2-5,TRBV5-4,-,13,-,TGTGCCAGCAGCTTCCCTGGCGGGGAGACCCAGTACTTC,CASSFPGGETQYF
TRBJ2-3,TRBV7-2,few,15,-,TGTGCCAGCAGCTTTGGTCGGCTGGGGCATGATACGCAGTATTTT,CASSFGRLGHDTQYF
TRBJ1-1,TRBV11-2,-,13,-,TGTGCCAGCAGCTTAATAATGAACACTGAAGCTTTCTTT,CASSLIMNTEAFF
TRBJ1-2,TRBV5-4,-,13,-,TGTGCCAGCAGTTACGAAAGGAGCTATGGCTACACCTTC,CASSYERSYGYTF
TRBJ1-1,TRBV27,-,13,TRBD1,TGTGCCAGCAGACAGGAGACAGGGACTGAAGCTTTCTTT,CASRQETGTEAFF
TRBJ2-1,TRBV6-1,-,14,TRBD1,TGTGCCAGCAGTGAAGGACAGGGGGTCAATGAGCAGTTCTTC,CASSEGQGVNEQFF
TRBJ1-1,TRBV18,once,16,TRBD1,TGTGCCAGCTCACCAGGGACAGGGGGTATGAACACTGAAGCTTTCTTT,CASSPGTGGMNTEAFF
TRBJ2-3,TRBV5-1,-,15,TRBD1,TGCGCCAGCAGTAAGGACAGGGGAGGCACAGATACGCAGTATTTT,CASSKDRGGTDTQYF
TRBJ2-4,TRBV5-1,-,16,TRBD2,TGCGCCAGCAGCCCCACCGGGACTAGCTCCAAAAACATTCAGTACTTC,CASSPTGTSSKNIQYF
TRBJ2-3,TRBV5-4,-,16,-,TGTGCCAGCAGCTTGAGGGTATATGGTATCACAGATACGCAGTATTTT,CASSLRVYGITDTQYF
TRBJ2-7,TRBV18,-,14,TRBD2,TGTGCCAGCTCACCCCCGGGAGGGAGCTACGAGCAGTACTTC,CASSPPGGSYEQYF
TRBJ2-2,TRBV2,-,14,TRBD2,TGTGCCAGCAGTCCTAGCGGGGGGGACGGGGAGCTGTTTTTT,CASSPSGGDGELFF
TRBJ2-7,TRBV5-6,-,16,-,TGTGCCAGCAGCTCCCCGTACACCCGGGACTCCTACGAGCAGTACTTC,CASSSPYTRDSYEQYF
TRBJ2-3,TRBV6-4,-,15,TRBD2,TGTGCCAGCAGTCCCACTAGCGGGGGGGCCATTACGCAGTATTTT,CASSPTSGGAITQYF
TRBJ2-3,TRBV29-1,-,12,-,TGCAGCGTTGATGACAGTTTAGATACGCAGTATTTT,CSVDDSLDTQYF
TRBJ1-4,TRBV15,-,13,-,TGTGCCACCAGCAGAGATCCGGATGAAAAACTGTTTTTT,CATSRDPDEKLFF
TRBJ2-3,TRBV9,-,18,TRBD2,TGTGCCAGCAGCGTCAATCCGGGACTAGCGGGGGGCACAGATACGCAGTATTTT,CASSVNPGLAGGTDTQYF
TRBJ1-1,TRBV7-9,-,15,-,TGTGCCAGCAGCGAATCCCTCCGGTTAAACACTGAAGCTTTCTTT,CASSESLRLNTEAFF
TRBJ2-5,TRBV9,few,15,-,TGTGCCAGCAGCTTACGCGGGGATCGGCAAGAGACCCAGTACTTC,CASSLRGDRQETQYF
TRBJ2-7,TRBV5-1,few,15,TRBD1,TGCGCCAGCAGCTTGACTACAGGGGCGTACTACGAGCAGTACTTC,CASSLTTGAYYEQYF
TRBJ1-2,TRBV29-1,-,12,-,TGCAGCGCCTTACAGGGAGACTATGGCTACACCTTC,CSALQGDYGYTF
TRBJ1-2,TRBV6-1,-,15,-,TGTGCCAGCAGTGATTGGACATGGCGCGTCTATGGCTACACCTTC,CASSDWTWRVYGYTF
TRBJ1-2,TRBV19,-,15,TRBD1,TGTGCCAGTAGCGACCGACAGGGGGTTAACTATGGCTACACCTTC,CASSDRQGVNYGYTF
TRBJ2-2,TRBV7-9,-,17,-,TGTGCCAGCAGCGGTAATCGAGCGTCAGGGTATACCGGGGAGCTGTTTTTT,CASSGNRASGYTGELFF
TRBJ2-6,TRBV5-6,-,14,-,TGTGCCAGCAGCTGGATCTCTGGGGCCAACGTCCTGACTTTC,CASSWISGANVLTF
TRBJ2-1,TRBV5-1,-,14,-,TGCGCCAGCAGCACAGGACAGCGGGGAAATGAGCAGTTCTTC,CASSTGQRGNEQFF
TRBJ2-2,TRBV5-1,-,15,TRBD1,TGCGCCAGCAGCTGGGACAGCCCGAGCACCGGGGAGCTGTTTTTT,CASSWDSPSTGELFF
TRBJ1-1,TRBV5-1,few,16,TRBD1,TGCGCCAGCAGCTTTGGACAGGGCCCCCCGAACACTGAAGCTTTCTTT,CASSFGQGPPNTEAFF
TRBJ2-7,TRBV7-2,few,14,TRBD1,TGTGCCAGCAGCTCCGGACAGGGGTTTCACGAGCAGTACTTC,CASSSGQGFHEQYF
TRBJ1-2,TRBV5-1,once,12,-,TGCGCCAGCAGCTTGGGCCAGCGGGGCTACACCTTC,CASSLGQRGYTF
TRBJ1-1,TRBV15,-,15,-,TGTGCCACCAGCAGAGATCTGGAGTTGAACACTGAAGCTTTCTTT,CATSRDLELNTEAFF
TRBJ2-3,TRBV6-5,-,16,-,TGTGCCAGCAGTTACACGGGGGGCAGAGTGGGGAATACGCAGTATTTT,CASSYTGGRVGNTQYF
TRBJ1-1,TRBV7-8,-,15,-,TGTGCCAGCAGCTTAGGGTGGGTTTTGAACACTGAAGCTTTCTTT,CASSLGWVLNTEAFF
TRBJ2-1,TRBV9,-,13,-,TGTGCCAGCAGCGCCTCTCCGGACAATGAGCAGTTCTTC,CASSASPDNEQFF
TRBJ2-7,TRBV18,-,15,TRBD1,TGTGCCAGCTCACCCTGGACAGGGTCGACCTACGAGCAGTACTTC,CASSPWTGSTYEQYF
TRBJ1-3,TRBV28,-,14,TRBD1,TGTGCCAGCAGTTCGGGACAGGGGAAGAACACCATATATTTT,CASSSGQGKNTIYF
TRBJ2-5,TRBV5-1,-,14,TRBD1,TGCGCCAGCAGCTTAACAGGGGCCAAAGAGACCCAGTACTTC,CASSLTGAKETQYF
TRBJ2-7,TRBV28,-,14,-,TGTGCCAGCAGTCCCGGTAGCGGAACCTACGAGCAGTACTTC,CASSPGSGTYEQYF
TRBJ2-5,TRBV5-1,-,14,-,TGCGCCAGCAGCTTGGAACTAGCTGGAGAGACCCAGTACTTC,CASSLELAGETQYF
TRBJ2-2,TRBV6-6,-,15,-,TGTGCCAGCAGTTACGCCCTCGAGGGAACCGGGGAGCTGTTTTTT,CASSYALEGTGELFF
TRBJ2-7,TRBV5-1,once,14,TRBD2,TGCGCCAGCAGCTTGGAGGCGGGGGTATACGAGCAGTACTTC,CASSLEAGVYEQYF
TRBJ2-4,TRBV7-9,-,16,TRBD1,TGTGCCAGCAGCTTAGTGGGGACAGGGACCAAAAACATTCAGTACTTC,CASSLVGTGTKNIQYF
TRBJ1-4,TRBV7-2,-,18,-,TGTGCCAGCAGCTTAGTGGGGGGGCAGGGATCCTCAATGGGAAAACTGTTTTTT,CASSLVGGQGSSMGKLFF
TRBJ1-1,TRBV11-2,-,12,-,TGTGCCAGCAGCTTAGTCAGGACTGAAGCTTTCTTT,CASSLVRTEAFF
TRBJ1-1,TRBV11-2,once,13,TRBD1,TGTGCCAGCAGTCGACAGGGCAACACTGAAGCTTTCTTT,CASSRQGNTEAFF
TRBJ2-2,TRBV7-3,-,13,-,TGTGCCAGCAGCCCCGTGAACACCGGGGAGCTGTTTTTT,CASSPVNTGELFF
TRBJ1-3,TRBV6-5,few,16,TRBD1,TGTGCCAGCAGTTTCCTGGGGACAGTCGGTGGAAACACCATATATTTT,CASSFLGTVGGNTIYF
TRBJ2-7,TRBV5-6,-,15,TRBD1,TGTGCCAGCAGCTTGCAGACAGGGGGTTACTACGAGCAGTACTTC,CASSLQTGGYYEQYF
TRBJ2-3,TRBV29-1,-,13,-,TGCAGCGTGGATGGGGGGATCGGAGATACGCAGTATTTT,CSVDGGIGDTQYF
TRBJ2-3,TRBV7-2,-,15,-,TGTGCCAGCAGCTTCCTGGGACTCCGCACAGATACGCAGTATTTT,CASSFLGLRTDTQYF
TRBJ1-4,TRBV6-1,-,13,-,TGTGCCAGCACCGGGGTGACTAATGAAAAACTGTTTTTT,CASTGVTNEKLFF
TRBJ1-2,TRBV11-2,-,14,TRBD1,TGTGCCAGCAGCTCTTCGGACAGGCAGGGGGGCTACACCTTC,CASSSSDRQGGYTF